Listed below are T cell receptor beta chains from one sample, sequenced in a study of identical twins. From the 5' RACE reads, TCRdb called clonotypes with MiXCR, one entry per CDR3 protein. The sample shows some 760,000 distinct CDR3 sequences, roughly 20% of them seen only once. The same sample was also studied in work on T cells expressing NK-cell markers.

The specimen was PBMCs. The receptors stem from a woman between 18 and 29 years old in good health. The CDR3 runs from the conserved cysteine through the conserved F or W. Fields, in order: D gene, J gene, clone size, V gene, CDR3 DNA, CDR3 protein. The D gene is left open where the match is weak. Rows give clone size only sometimes, using once, few, many, or a class for an expanded clone.

>.|TRBJ2-3|.|TRBV7-9
TGTGCCAGCAGCTTGGCCGCCTACAGGCTAAGCACAGATACGCAGTATTTT
CASSLAAYRLSTDTQYF
>.|TRBJ1-2|.|TRBV7-2
TGTGCCAGCAGCGGTACCGCGGGTGGCTACACCTTC
CASSGTAGGYTF
>.|TRBJ2-1|.|TRBV20-1
TGCAGTGCCAGAGCGGTTCTAAAGGTGGATGAGCAGTTCTTC
CSARAVLKVDEQFF
>.|TRBJ2-1|.|TRBV7-2
TGTGCCAGCAGCTCTGGACAGTTCAATGAGCAGTTCTTC
CASSSGQFNEQFF
>TRBD1|TRBJ2-5|few|TRBV29-1
TGCAGCGCCAAGGACAGGGGGACGGAGACCCAGTACTTC
CSAKDRGTETQYF
>.|TRBJ2-5|.|TRBV6-6
TGTGCCACCAAGCAGTGGGAGACCCAGTACTTC
CATKQWETQYF
>.|TRBJ1-4|.|TRBV12-3/TRBV12-4
TGTGCCAGCAGTTCGACCGGCTTCGATAGTGAAAAACTGTTTTTT
CASSSTGFDSEKLFF
>TRBD1|TRBJ2-7|few|TRBV6-5
TGTGCCAGCAGTTACTCGTCTGGGACAGGGTCGCGGGAGCAGTACTTC
CASSYSSGTGSREQYF
>TRBD2|TRBJ2-7|once|TRBV6-2/TRBV6-3
TGTGCCAGCCGGCGGCTAGCGGGGAACTACGAGCAGTACTTC
CASRRLAGNYEQYF
>TRBD1|TRBJ1-2|few|TRBV7-9
TGTGCCAGCAGCTCGCAGGGGGCGGAAGGCTACACCTTC
CASSSQGAEGYTF
>.|TRBJ2-7|.|TRBV5-1
TGCGCCAGCAGCTTGGGGCCCCTAGTCTCGGTGTCCTACGAGCAGTACTTC
CASSLGPLVSVSYEQYF
>TRBD1|TRBJ2-3|.|TRBV7-9
TGTGCCAGCAGCTCCCGGACAGGGGGTACAGATACGCAGTATTTT
CASSSRTGGTDTQYF
>.|TRBJ2-2|few|TRBV5-1
TGCGCCAGCAGCTTAGTCCGCGACTCGAGCACCGGGGAGCTGTTTTTT
CASSLVRDSSTGELFF
>TRBD2|TRBJ2-1|few|TRBV20-1
TGCAGTGCTAGAGCTGACAGGGACATAGCGGGGGGGACTTACAATGAGCAGTTCTTC
CSARADRDIAGGTYNEQFF
>.|TRBJ2-3|few|TRBV6-5
TGTGCCAGCAGTTACTCCGGGGCCCCTAGCACAGATACGCAGTATTTT
CASSYSGAPSTDTQYF
>.|TRBJ1-3|few|TRBV12-3/TRBV12-4
TGTGCCAGCAGGTGGACATATCTCGCAAACACCATATATTTT
CASRWTYLANTIYF
>.|TRBJ1-2|.|TRBV29-1
TGCAGCGCCCGCGGGACAAGTTATAACTATGGCTACACCTTC
CSARGTSYNYGYTF
>TRBD1|TRBJ1-1|few|TRBV7-9
TGTGCCAGCAGCCATGACAGGGTGTCTGAAGCTTTCTTT
CASSHDRVSEAFF
>.|TRBJ1-3|.|TRBV20-1
TGCAGTGCCCTCCGGGGCTCTGGAAACACCATATATTTT
CSALRGSGNTIYF
>.|TRBJ1-3|.|TRBV12-3/TRBV12-4
TGTGCCAGCAGTTTACCCTTTAGGGGAAACACCATATATTTT
CASSLPFRGNTIYF
>.|TRBJ2-3|.|TRBV29-1
TGCAGCGTTGAAGAGGCCCCAGGGGATACGCAGTATTTT
CSVEEAPGDTQYF
>.|TRBJ2-7|few|TRBV15
TGTGCCACCAGCAGAGATACCCCCGGACAGAGAGGTTACGGCGAGCAGTACTTC
CATSRDTPGQRGYGEQYF
>TRBD2|TRBJ2-3|few|TRBV12-3/TRBV12-4
TGTGCCAGCAGTTTTGTGCCGGGACTAGCGGGAGGATCAGATACGCAGTATTTT
CASSFVPGLAGGSDTQYF
>.|TRBJ2-1|once|TRBV18
TGTGCCAGCTCACCCCCCATGGCACCTACGCAGTTCTTC
CASSPPMAPTQFF